The 22 T cell receptor beta chains reported below all come from one sample, sequenced in a study of blood T cells in healthy people across ages. Using a J-beta primer mix together with a sample-barcoded 5' primer, a second PCR was run for about 7 to 12 cycles. One entry per CDR3 protein, called by TCRdb with MiXCR from the 5' RACE reads. The sample has about 1.8 million distinct CDR3 sequences; about 50% are singletons. Sequenced input: blood. These receptors were obtained from a middle-aged woman in good health.

In its sample, this clonotype was seen a few times. The chain links TRBV4-2 to TRBJ2-3, with a weak D call TRBD2 (5 bases). V was trimmed by 4 bases and J by 4 bases, leaving 15 bases between them. The CDR3 consists of 15 residues. Germline V gene lookup returns CDR1 LGHNA and CDR2 YNFKEQ. The CDR3 bases are TGTGCCAGCAGCCCAGCGCGGACTGACCCAGATACGCAGTATTTT. Translation gives CASSPARTDPDTQYF.

Written as DNA, the CDR3 is TGTGCCAGCAGTGAGCTATGGGAGAGTGAAGCTTTCTTT. It codes for CASSELWESEAFF. The rearrangement links TRBV6-1 to TRBJ1-1; no clear D gene. The CDR3 sequence is 13 residues long. V lost 3 bases and J lost 7, with 12 bases in between. The V gene's germline CDR1 is MNHNS and CDR2 SASEGT.

This sequence joins TRBV21-1 and TRBJ1-2. TRBV21-1 is a known pseudogene. The CDR3 sequence is 14 residues long. DNA of the CDR3: TGTGCCAGCAGCAGCGGGGATAAGGGCTATGGCTACACCTTC. Protein sequence: CASSSGDKGYGYTF.

The rearrangement joins TRBV24-1 to TRBJ2-7; D ambiguous. This CDR3 spans 13 amino acids. V was shortened by 9 bases and J by 2 bases, with 13 bases between the two germline ends. Looked up from germline, CDR1 is KGHDR and CDR2 is SFDVKD. The CDR3 protein is CATDSSQTYEQYF. CDR3 bases: TGTGCCACCGATTCATCCCAGACCTACGAGCAGTACTTC.

The chain couples TRBV10-3 to TRBJ2-7; 8 bases agree with TRBD1. CDR3 length: 14 amino acids. V shed 5 bases, J shed 2 bases, and the junction held 5 bases outside the gene matches. Germline V CDR1 and CDR2: ENHRY, SYGVKD. The CDR3 DNA is TGTGCCATCAGTCGACAGGGGTTTACCTACGAGCAGTACTTC. Translated, it gives CAISRQGFTYEQYF.

The chain is built from TRBV10-3 and TRBJ1-1; the D gene is possibly TRBD1 (5 bases). V was cut by 0 bases and J by 8 bases, with 19 bases left in between. The CDR3 contains 16 residues. In germline, CDR1 is ENHRY, CDR2 SYGVKD. The DNA of the CDR3 is TGTGCCATCAGTGAGTCTGGGGGTCTGGGGTTGCGGGAAGCTTTCTTT. Protein sequence: CAISESGGLGLREAFF.

CDR3 in DNA: TGTGCCACCATGGATTCCGGGACAGGAAACAATGAGCAGTTCTTC. Translation: CATMDSGTGNNEQFF. This sequence joins TRBV24-1 and TRBJ2-1; 8 bases match TRBD1. The CDR3 contains 15 residues. Looked up from germline, CDR1 is KGHDR and CDR2 is SFDVKD. V lost 8 bases, J lost 5 bases, and 10 bases stayed unmatched.

This chain joins TRBV12-3 or TRBV12-4 and TRBJ2-1, with 9 bases that match TRBD1. The CDR3 has 13 amino acids. The J segment lost 12 bases and the V segment lost 6 bases, leaving 9 bases of the junction unmatched. CDR3 sequence reads: CASRETGGRGQFF. CDR3 DNA sequence: TGTGCCAGCAGGGAAACAGGGGGCCGAGGGCAGTTCTTC.

V is TRBV4-3 and J is TRBJ2-7; possibly TRBD2 for D (6 bases). The CDR3 sequence is 17 residues long. Germline lookup yields CDR1 LGHNA and CDR2 YSLEER. The ends were cut back, 0 bases at V and 1 base at J, with 16 bases in the middle. The CDR3 DNA reads as TGCGCCAGCAGCCAAGAGGGAGGCGGGGCCCTGTCCTACGAGCAGTACTTC. Protein sequence: CASSQEGGGALSYEQYF.

The J gene is TRBJ2-1, the V gene TRBV12-5; TRBD2 matches at 10 bases. V was pared by 6 bases and J by 4 bases, with 9 bases of the junction left unmatched. The CDR3 totals 16 residues. Germline CDR1 and CDR2: LGHNT and FRNRAP. The CDR3 DNA reads TGTGCTAGTGGCCTAGCGGGGGCCCGGGTATACAATGAGCAGTTCTTC. Residues: CASGLAGARVYNEQFF.

This clonotype has a handful of counts. The rearrangement links TRBV28 to TRBJ1-4; maybe TRBD1 (5 bases). The CDR3 runs to 14 residues. The germline CDR1 and CDR2 sequences are MDHEN and SYDVKM. Trimming left V 10 bases short and J 6 bases short, with 18 bases between. CDR3: CATQLRQKYEKLFF. CDR3 DNA sequence: TGTGCCACCCAGCTCAGACAGAAATATGAAAAACTGTTTTTT.

The V gene is TRBV19, the J gene TRBJ2-1; possibly TRBD2 for D (7 bases). This CDR3 has 15 residues. Trimming took 3 bases from V and 7 from J, leaving 16 bases between them. Germline lookup yields CDR1 LNHDA and CDR2 SQIVND (reference sequence). CDR3 in DNA: TGTGCCAGTAGTATGGGTGGGGGGGCAAGAAATGAGCAGTTCTTC. It encodes CASSMGGGARNEQFF.

This clonotype has a handful of counts. The J gene is TRBJ2-3, the V gene TRBV9, with TRBD2 identical over 8 bases. CDR3 size: 16 residues. The J segment lost 0 bases and the V segment lost 0 bases, leaving 3 bases of the junction unmatched. From germline, CDR1 is SGDLS and CDR2 YYNGEE. The CDR3 DNA sequence: TGTGCCAGCAGCGTAGCGACTAGCGAGAGCACAGATACGCAGTATTTT. Residues: CASSVATSESTDTQYF.

V gene TRBV4-1 combines with J gene TRBJ1-2; D is ambiguous. Germline CDR1 is MGHRA and CDR2 is YSYEKL. The CDR3 runs 13 residues. Trimming cost V 1 base and J 7 bases, with 10 bases left between them. As DNA, the CDR3 is TGCGCCAGCAGCCAAGGGACGAAGTTTGGCTACACCTTC. Protein sequence: CASSQGTKFGYTF.

This clonotype was counted between two and nine times. The rearrangement links TRBV6-2 or TRBV6-3 to TRBJ2-1; TRBD2 matches 13 bases. The germline gives CDR1 MNHEY, CDR2 SVGEGT. Trimming cost V 4 bases and J 0 bases; bases outside gene matches: 18. CDR3 length: 22 amino acids. The CDR3 coding sequence is TGTGCCAGCAGTTCTCCACTAGCGGGGGGGTTGAACCGGATTGGCTCCTACAATGAGCAGTTCTTC. This encodes CASSSPLAGGLNRIGSYNEQFF.

This clonotype has more than one count but fewer than ten. This sequence joins TRBV20-1 and TRBJ2-7; perhaps TRBD1 as D (6 bases). Germline V gives CDR1 DFQATT, CDR2 SNEGSKA (reference sequence). The CDR3 runs to 14 residues. V gave up 5 bases and J gave up 2 bases, with 16 bases separating them. The DNA of the CDR3 is TGCAGTGCTGCGACAGGAATGTGGGCCTACGAGCAGTACTTC. This translates into CSAATGMWAYEQYF.

The CDR3 spells CASSLRGQGVVETQYF. In DNA form, the CDR3 reads TGTGCCAGCAGTTTACGAGGACAGGGGGTGGTCGAGACCCAGTACTTC. This rearrangement joins TRBV27 to TRBJ2-7; 10 nucleotides match TRBD1. The DNA matches TRBJ2-5 better at its end, which makes the J call doubtful. The germline gives CDR1 MNHEY, CDR2 SMNVEV (reference sequence). CDR3 size: 16 residues.

This clonotype was recorded only once. The chain carries TRBV5-6 and TRBJ1-2, with D perhaps TRBD1 (5 bases). The CDR3 is 15 residues long. The germline V gene encodes CDR1 SGHDT and CDR2 YYEEEE. V was clipped by 0 bases and J by 4 bases, with 13 bases between them. CDR3 nucleotide sequence: TGTGCCAGCAGCTTGGATGGTCCGGGGCCCTATGGCTACACCTTC. Its translation: CASSLDGPGPYGYTF.

This chain links TRBV6-5 with TRBJ1-6; 7 bases line up with TRBD1. This CDR3 contains 14 residues. From germline, CDR1 is MNHEY and CDR2 SVGAGI. Unmatched junction bases numbered 13, after V lost 7 bases and J lost 13 bases. The CDR3, as DNA: TGTGCCAGCACCAAGCAGGGGGTAGTGGGTCCCCTCCACTTT. Its translation: CASTKQGVVGPLHF.

The gene calls are TRBV6-5 and TRBJ2-6; TRBD1 matches 9 bases. Trimming took 6 bases from V and 0 from J; bases not matched to a gene: 15. CDR1 MNHEY and CDR2 SVGAGI come from the germline V gene. The CDR3 covers 20 residues. CDR3 in amino acids: CASSYPGTGSPSSGANVLTF. DNA for the CDR3: TGTGCCAGCAGCTACCCCGGGACAGGGTCCCCAAGCTCTGGGGCCAACGTCCTGACTTTC.

The genes are TRBV10-3 and TRBJ1-2; possible D gene TRBD1, 5 bases. This CDR3 has 15 amino acids. Trimming removed 6 bases at V and 4 bases at J, with 18 bases between. The germline CDR1 and CDR2 sequences are ENHRY and SYGVKD. The CDR3 region is CAIRDLGPRSYGYTF. The CDR3 nucleotides are TGTGCCATCAGGGACTTGGGACCTCGGAGCTATGGCTACACCTTC.

This chain uses TRBV4-3 with TRBJ1-4; 8 nucleotides align to TRBD1. Germline-derived CDR1 and CDR2 are LGHNA and YSLEER. The CDR3 is 15 amino acids. J was trimmed by 8 bases and V by 3 bases; bases with no gene match: 8. DNA for the CDR3: TGCGCCAGCAGCCAGACACAGGGGGTTGAGGAAAAACTGTTTTTT. It codes for CASSQTQGVEEKLFF.